A single TCR beta chain is shown here with its context. This clonotype was counted many times. Its specific antigen is unknown. Within one base of it there is no much larger clone, and no base qualities were kept. This sample was included in a study of neurological immune-mediated disorders (dated by TCRdb to 2018 to 2020). Context from the whole study: Among the approximately 35 multiple sclerosis patients, relapsing-remitting MS was present in around 31 and secondary progressive MS was present in 3. The study compared peripheral blood TCR-beta repertoires of HTLV-I-associated myelopathy (HAM/TSP) patients, multiple sclerosis patients and healthy controls using UMI-based sequencing. Longitudinal samples, technical triplicates and paired sorted CD4+ and CD8+ T-cell subsets, alongside PBMC samples, were included among the approximately 98 TCR-beta libraries. The cohort comprised 68 subjects: approximately 15 HAM/TSP patients, 35 or so multiple sclerosis patients and approximately 20 healthy controls.

For unsorted PBMC libraries, 2 million PBMCs were used after storage in RNAlater at -80 degrees C until RNA extraction. The multiple sclerosis patients were enrolled in a US clinical protocol that used magnetic resonance imaging to evaluate disease progression. PBMCs were separated from peripheral blood using Ficoll-Hypaque density gradient centrifugation and then cryopreserved in liquid nitrogen. Overall study results and their limits: In phylogenetic analysis, the repertoires of 18 of 34 MS patients grouped into a cluster of related CDR3 sequences, which suggests a possible signature at the repertoire level. The highest TCR clonal expansion was observed in HAM/TSP patients, whereas the lowest was observed in MS patients, even when compared with healthy controls. No clinical or MRI features were associated with the MS cluster, and the authors said that larger cohorts are needed. No identical CDR3 amino acid sequences were found to be shared among expanded clones across subjects, suggesting that TCR-beta repertoires were private in all groups.

cDNA was synthesized by template-switch 5'RACE using a primer carrying a 10-nucleotide random unique molecular identifier by which each TCR transcript was tagged. Each sequencing run produced over 180 million TCR-beta sequences covering 15-18 subjects. The RNeasy kit was used for extraction of total RNA. The KAPA Real-time Library Amplification kit was used to amplify TCR-beta VDJ regions with primers targeting the TCR constant region and the 5'RACE anchor. A first PCR added sample indexes and Illumina adaptors, and a second PCR then raised library yield. After Ampure bead purification, the roughly 650 bp TCR product was size-selected on a 2% E-gel SizeSelection system. Library quality was checked on a Bioanalyzer, concentration was measured with Qubit, and libraries were quantified with the Kapa Library Quantification kit before pooling. Libraries were sequenced paired-end 2 x 150 bp on an Illumina HiSeq 2500. To increase sequence diversity, roughly 24-32% phiX was spiked into each library pool. The study's own analysis went as follows. The quality-filtered reads were processed with the UMI-based MiGEC pipeline, whose error correction step removed more than 90% of the raw TCR sequences. IMGT germline references were used for aligning VDJ genes, and each clonotype was defined as a unique CDR3 amino acid sequence together with its V-J genes. Clonal expansion, Shannon diversity, and CDR3 relatedness (CalcPairwiseDistances, ClusterSamples) were evaluated with VDJtools, and phylogenetic trees were built with CLCbio workbench. Clones with at least 8 unique UMIs were defined as expanded, with this threshold being based on coefficient-of-variation modelling across technical triplicates. The public reads were run again by TCRdb, first through fastp at Q25 and then through MiXCR, and only productive beta chains were kept. Each CDR3 protein appears once, grouped with its most common genes and DNA. These V and J calls derive from TCRdb rather than the authors' analysis. A total of about 55,000 distinct CDR3 sequences appear in this sample, approximately 4.1% of them only once. The ten biggest clones cover 2.5% to 3.5% of the sample.

The sample was PBMCs. This receptor was taken from a man aged 50-60 years with multiple sclerosis.

The DNA is TGTGCCATCAGTGAAGGAGCGGGAGGAAAGACAGATACGCAGTATTTT. It translates to CAISEGAGGKTDTQYF. Recombination connected TRBV10-3 to TRBJ2-3, and TRBD2 aligns with 9 junction nucleotides. V has 3 bases trimmed and J has 3 bases trimmed; junction bases matching no gene number 7. Taken from the germline V gene, the CDR1 and CDR2 loops are ENHRY and SYGVKD. From the cysteine up to the phenylalanine, the CDR3 has a length of 16 residues. Only CDR3 DNA remains: 48 bases, in frame from the first base.